One and the same sample provided the 26 T cell receptor beta chains below, sequenced in a study of shared clonotypes between healthy human individuals. Positively selected for CCR7, the CD45RO-negative cells used as naive CD8 cells excluded terminally differentiated effector memory CD45RA+ cells. Clones were read by immunoSEQ multiplex PCR, and TCRdb kept only the in-frame ones, dropping some. Of hundreds of thousands of clones listed, approximately 96% are singletons. The material sequenced was naive CD8+ T cells sorted from blood. The receptors stem from a woman in her twenties or thirties in good health.

V gene TRBV4-1 combines with J gene TRBJ2-3; D uncertain. The CDR3 covers 13 residues. V dropped 5 bases and J dropped 0 bases, with 6 bases sitting between them. In germline, CDR1 is MGHRA, CDR2 YSYEKL. This chain's CDR3 is CASSSWSTDTQYF. CDR3 coding DNA: TGCGCCAGCAGCTCCTGGAGCACAGATACGCAGTATTTT.

J is TRBJ2-7 and V is TRBV19; the D is unclear. This CDR3 is 14 amino acids long. The ends were cut back, 3 bases at V and 5 bases at J, with 14 bases in the middle. CDR1 is LNHDA and CDR2 is SQIVND in the germline V gene (reference sequence). CDR3 amino acids: CASSIGPRVDEQYF. For the CDR3, the DNA is TGTGCCAGTAGTATCGGGCCAAGGGTGGACGAGCAGTACTTC.

J is TRBJ2-1 and V is TRBV28; TRBD2 matches at 11 bases. V trimming: 5 bases; J trimming: 7 bases; junction bases outside the gene matches: 10. The germline V gene encodes CDR1 MDHEN and CDR2 SYDVKM. The CDR3 is made up of 16 amino acids. CDR3 loop: CASSPRLAGPDNEQFF. CDR3 nucleotide sequence: TGTGCCAGCAGTCCTAGACTAGCGGGACCTGATAATGAGCAGTTCTTC.

This rearrangement joins TRBV6-5 to TRBJ1-1, with no clear D. The germline CDR1 and CDR2 sequences are MNHEY and SVGAGI. CDR3 size: 13 residues. The V end was cut by 5 bases, the J end by 5 bases, with 12 bases between. The CDR3 coding sequence is TGTGCCAGCAGTACGGCGTTAGGGACTGAAGCTTTCTTT. This sequence encodes CASSTALGTEAFF.

The rearrangement uses TRBV28 and TRBJ2-7; 8 positions agree with TRBD2. J gave up 3 bases and V 2 bases, and 3 bases lay outside the gene matches. This CDR3 region has 14 residues. Germline V lookup: CDR1 MDHEN, CDR2 SYDVKM. CDR3 in amino acids: CASSLAGGFYEQYF. The CDR3 coding sequence is TGTGCCAGCAGTTTAGCGGGAGGTTTCTACGAGCAGTACTTC.

This chain connects TRBV27 to TRBJ1-1, with D perhaps TRBD1 (6 bases). This CDR3 has 15 amino acids. Germline V gene sequence: CDR1 MNHEY, CDR2 SMNVEV (reference sequence). The V and J ends lost 5 bases and 0 bases respectively, with 13 bases between them. Here the CDR3 DNA reads TGTGCCAGCAGTAACAGGACAGAAATGAACACTGAAGCTTTCTTT. Its protein is CASSNRTEMNTEAFF.

V usage is TRBV2 and J usage is TRBJ2-3; 9 bases line up with TRBD2. The junction had 0 bases not matched to a gene; V was cut back by 1 base and J by 1 base. Germline V gene lookup returns CDR1 SNHLY and CDR2 FYNNEI. CDR3 length: 15 residues. This chain's CDR3 is CASSEGTSGTDTQYF. Here the CDR3 DNA reads TGTGCCAGCAGTGAAGGGACTAGCGGCACAGATACGCAGTATTTT. The entire variable domain, with the rest obtained from reference TRBV2 and TRBJ2-3, is as follows: EPEVTQTPSHQVTQMGQEVILRCVPISNHLYFYWYRQILGQKVEFLVSFYNNEISEKSEIFDDQFSVERPDGSNFTLKIRSTKLEDSAMYFCASSEGTSGTDTQYFGPGTRLTVL.

The chain has TRBV29-1 and TRBJ2-5; TRBD2 is a possible D gene (6 bases). This CDR3 has 16 amino acids. CDR1 and CDR2 from the germline V gene are SQVTM and ANQGSEA. The CDR3 loop is CSPEVWIAVTRETQYF. Here the CDR3 DNA reads TGCAGTCCAGAGGTCTGGATAGCGGTGACCCGGGAGACCCAGTACTTC.

The V call is TRBV7-9, the J call TRBJ2-3, with D possibly being TRBD1 or TRBD2 (6 bases each). V was shortened by 2 bases and J by 6 bases, with 9 bases between the two germline ends. The CDR3 totals 13 residues. The V gene's germline CDR1 is SEHNR and CDR2 FQNEAQ (reference sequence). CDR3 loop: CASSLSGADTQYF. Here the CDR3 DNA reads TGTGCCAGCAGCTTATCGGGGGCGGATACGCAGTATTTT. The variable domain in full, with the rest retrieved from reference TRBV7-9 and TRBJ2-3, is DTGVSQNPRHKITKRGQNVTFRCDPISEHNRLYWYRQTLGQGPEFLTYFQNEAQLEKSRLLSDRFSAERPKGSFSTLEIQRTEQGDSAMYLCASSLSGADTQYFGPGTRLTVL.

The chain employs TRBV29-1 and TRBJ2-1; 11 bases agree with TRBD2. The CDR3 covers 16 residues. Germline lookup yields CDR1 SQVTM and CDR2 ANQGSEA. V shed 3 bases, J shed 8 bases, and the junction held 12 bases outside the gene matches. CDR3 nucleotide sequence: TGCAGCGTTGAGAAGACTAGCGGGACAGAATTATATGAGCAGTTCTTC. Translation gives CSVEKTSGTELYEQFF.

This clone came up once. This chain joins TRBV6-5 and TRBJ2-7; D possibly matches TRBD1 or TRBD2 (6 bases each). Trimming cost V 5 bases and J 5 bases, with 19 bases left between them. There are 15 residues in the CDR3. Germline CDR1 is MNHEY and CDR2 is SVGAGI. CDR3 nucleotides: TGTGCCAGCAGTCCCGACAGGACTAAGGGTGACGAGCAGTACTTC. This gives the protein CASSPDRTKGDEQYF.

This clone was picked up one time. The chain uses TRBV21-1 and TRBJ2-3; TRBD1 is the table's D call, not checked against the DNA. TRBV21-1 is a known pseudogene. The CDR3 is 17 residues long. The CDR3, as DNA: TGTGCCAGCAGATCGGACAGCTTATTCCCCCCCACAGATACGCAGTATTTT. The encoded protein is CASRSDSLFPPTDTQYF.

The chain combines TRBV10-2 with TRBJ1-4; D gene uncertain. The CDR3 runs to 14 residues. Germline CDR1 WSHSY, CDR2 SAAADI. V gave up 8 bases and J gave up 1 base, with 11 bases separating them. The CDR3 protein is CASGLRGTNEKLFF. CDR3 nucleotides: TGCGCCAGCGGTTTACGGGGAACTAATGAAAAACTGTTTTTT.

The chain links TRBV13 to TRBJ2-3; 9 nucleotides align to TRBD2. CDR1 is PRHDT, CDR2 FYEKMQ, per germline (reference sequence). Trimming cost V 5 bases and J 4 bases; bases outside gene matches: 19. The CDR3 spans 19 residues. Here the CDR3 reads CASSVTQGNRREGADTQYF. The CDR3 DNA is TGTGCCAGCAGCGTAACCCAGGGGAATCGGCGGGAGGGAGCAGATACGCAGTATTTT.

The rearrangement links TRBV5-6 to TRBJ2-1; no reliable D call. In germline, CDR1 is SGHDT, CDR2 YYEEEE. This CDR3 is 12 amino acids long. Trimming shortened V by 4 bases and J by 5 bases, and 7 bases separated the two germline ends. The DNA of the CDR3 is TGTGCCAGCAGCATATGGGACAATGAGCAGTTCTTC. Translating it yields CASSIWDNEQFF. Combining the CDR3 with reference TRBV5-6 and TRBJ2-1 gives the whole variable domain DAGVTQSPTHLIKTRGQQVTLRCSPKSGHDTVSWYQQALGQGPQFIFQYYEEEERQRGNFPDRFSGHQFPNYSSELNVNALLLGDSALYLCASSIWDNEQFFGPGTRLTVL.

The rearrangement joins TRBV7-6 to TRBJ1-2; D perhaps matches TRBD1 (6 bases). The V gene's germline CDR1 is SGHVS and CDR2 FNYEAQ. The CDR3 loop spans 15 amino acids. V was trimmed by 2 bases and J by 6 bases, leaving 16 bases between them. CDR3 sequence reads: CASSLFGPGGNGYTF. For the CDR3, the DNA is TGTGCCAGCAGCTTATTCGGTCCCGGGGGCAATGGCTACACCTTC.

The chain has TRBV27 and TRBJ2-1; 8 nucleotides match TRBD2. V lost 7 bases and J lost 6; bases outside the gene matches: 17. There are 17 residues in the CDR3. The germline V gene has CDR1 MNHEY and CDR2 SMNVEV (reference sequence). CDR3: CASTLSRGTRELNEQFF. The DNA of the CDR3 is TGTGCCAGCACCCTCAGTCGGGGGACTAGAGAGCTCAATGAGCAGTTCTTC.

This chain joins TRBV9 and TRBJ1-2, with 8 bases matching TRBD1. After removal of 0 bases from V and 5 bases from J, the junction contained 9 bases not matched to a gene. CDR1 is SGDLS, CDR2 YYNGEE, per germline. The CDR3 is 16 amino acids. The CDR3 reads CASSVAPDRGSYGYTF. In DNA form, the CDR3 reads TGTGCCAGCAGCGTAGCCCCAGACAGGGGAAGTTATGGCTACACCTTC.

This sequence joins TRBV10-1 and TRBJ1-2; tentatively, D is TRBD1 (5 bases). V lost 3 bases, J lost 1 base, and 9 bases lay in between. CDR1 is WNHNN, CDR2 SYGVQD, per germline (reference sequence). The CDR3 loop spans 14 amino acids. CDR3 DNA sequence: TGCGCCAGCAGTGACCTCGACAGTAACTATGGCTACACCTTC. As protein: CASSDLDSNYGYTF.

CDR3 DNA sequence: TGCGCCAGCAGCCAAGAGGGGACATCGGAGCAGTACTTC. This translates into CASSQEGTSEQYF. J is TRBJ2-7 and V is TRBV4-1; D possibly corresponds to TRBD1 (6 bases). From germline, CDR1 is MGHRA and CDR2 YSYEKL. The CDR3 runs to 13 residues. With 0 bases removed from V and 7 bases from J, the gap between germline ends came to 10 bases.

Only one count was recorded for this clone. The chain carries TRBV7-9 and TRBJ1-2; 8 bases fit TRBD1. Trimming took 1 base from V and 4 from J; bases not matched to a gene: 8. The CDR3 is 16 residues long. Looked up from germline, CDR1 is SEHNR and CDR2 is FQNEAQ (reference sequence). CDR3 nucleotide sequence: TGTGCCAGCAGCTTAGGGGTTCAGGGGGCTGGCTATGGCTACACCTTC. Protein: CASSLGVQGAGYGYTF.

The chain employs TRBV6-5 and TRBJ2-5, with 8 bases lining up with TRBD1. Germline V gene lookup returns CDR1 MNHEY and CDR2 SVGAGI. This CDR3 has 12 residues. V lost 10 bases and J lost 4; bases outside the gene matches: 5. The CDR3 DNA sequence: TGTGCCACTCAGGGGGCGCGAGAGACCCAGTACTTC. Amino acid sequence: CATQGARETQYF.

The V gene is TRBV6-4, the J gene TRBJ2-1, with 11 positions matching TRBD2. The ends lost 6 bases at V and 3 bases at J; junction bases unmatched: 7. Germline V CDR1 and CDR2: MRHNA, SNTAGT. This CDR3 is 16 amino acids long. CDR3 in amino acids: CASSPSLAGGYNEQFF. CDR3 bases: TGTGCCAGCAGCCCATCCCTAGCGGGAGGCTACAATGAGCAGTTCTTC.

The rearrangement uses TRBV25-1 and TRBJ1-1; a weak D match, TRBD1 (5 bases). CDR3 size: 13 residues. Germline assignment: CDR1 MGHDK and CDR2 SYGVNS. Trimming removed 5 bases from V and 8 bases from J, with 15 bases in between. As DNA, the CDR3 is TGTGCCAGCAGTCTTCGAGGGACGGAAGAAGCTTTCTTT. It is translated as CASSLRGTEEAFF.

The chain has TRBV29-1 and TRBJ2-5; D possibly uses TRBD1 or TRBD2 (5 bases each). The CDR3 covers 12 residues. The V end lost 7 bases, the J end lost 4 bases, and 13 bases lay between the germline ends. From germline, CDR1 is SQVTM and CDR2 ANQGSEA. DNA for the CDR3: TGCAGCGCCGGGACCCTGGGAGAGACCCAGTACTTC. Its translation is CSAGTLGETQYF. Using reference TRBV29-1 and TRBJ2-5 for the parts outside the CDR3, the full variable domain is SAVISQKPSRDICQRGTSLTIQCQVDSQVTMMFWYRQQPGQSLTLIATANQGSEATYESGFVIDKFPISRPNLTFSTLTVSNMSPEDSSIYLCSAGTLGETQYFGPGTRLLVL.

With respect to this clone: At the DNA level, this CDR3 is encoded by other sequences in the same sample as well. The V gene is TRBV5-8, the J gene TRBJ1-1; unclear D gene. Germline CDR1 reads SGHTS; CDR2 reads YDEGEE. The CDR3 is 13 amino acids. The germline V and J ends were trimmed by 1 base and 1 base, with 5 bases remaining between them. The CDR3 loop reads CASSLTSNTEAFF. CDR3 sequence (DNA): TGTGCCAGCAGCTTGACGTCGAACACTGAAGCTTTCTTT.